The subject of this entry is one T cell receptor beta chain. Its antigen remains unidentified. The data derive from a study of T cell responses to AZD1222 COVID-19 vaccine. Study findings and constraints: Seropositive status at baseline applied to only 6 or 7 AZD1222 recipients.

Profiling relied on immunoSEQ multiplex PCR, and the TCRdb table lists in-frame clones only, not all of them. The top ten clones hold 1% to 1.4% of a sample with about 160,000 clones, about 90% of them seen once. This CDR3 contains 13 residues. Trimming removed 8 bases at V and 4 bases at J, with 13 bases between. Germline loops: CDR1 MNHEY, CDR2 SMNVEV (reference sequence). This specimen was peripheral blood, taken 28 days after the second AZD1222 dose. This sequence originates from an adult who received the AZD1222 COVID-19 vaccine. V gene TRBV27 combines with J gene TRBJ2-3; D gene unclear. DNA of the CDR3: TGTGCCAGCCTAGATGGTGTTGCAGATACGCAGTATTTT. Protein: CASLDGVADTQYF.